These T cell receptor beta chains were read from a single sample in a study of blood T cell repertoires in COVID-19. Profiling relied on immunoSEQ multiplex PCR, and the TCRdb table lists in-frame clones only, not all of them. The top ten hold around 6% of the sample, which has about 100,000 clones, about nine tenths seen once. Sequenced sample: peripheral blood. The origin of the receptors is a man aged 65 to 79 with acute or convalescent COVID-19. CDR3s include the opening cysteine and the closing phenylalanine or tryptophan. The D gene is left open where the match is weak. Expanded clones get a size class; other rows say once, few or many, or leave the size out.

size	V	D	J	length	CDR3	DNA
.	TRBV6-6	TRBD1	TRBJ1-2	15	CASRGQAPSNYGYTF	TGTGCCAGCAGGGGACAGGCACCCTCTAACTATGGCTACACCTTC
.	TRBV6-2/TRBV6-3	.	TRBJ2-3	16	CASSSRTIPPRDTQYF	TGTGCCAGCAGTTCCCGGACTATCCCCCCCCGGGATACGCAGTATTTT
.	TRBV6-5	.	TRBJ2-7	15	CASSFRSQGGYEQYF	TGTGCCAGCAGTTTTAGGAGCCAGGGGGGTTACGAGCAGTACTTC
.	TRBV5-5	.	TRBJ2-2	14	CASSLDRVVGELFF	TGTGCCAGCAGCTTGGACAGGGTGGTCGGGGAGCTGTTTTTT
.	TRBV6-5	TRBD1	TRBJ1-4	16	CASSYWATGVGEKLFF	TGTGCCAGCAGTTACTGGGCGACAGGGGTGGGTGAAAAACTGTTTTTT
.	TRBV18	.	TRBJ1-3	16	CASSPLPRSSGNTIYF	TGTGCCAGCTCACCACTCCCCAGATCTTCTGGAAACACCATATATTTT
.	TRBV19	TRBD1	TRBJ1-5	13	CATTDRENQPQHF	TGTGCCACTACCGACAGGGAAAATCAGCCCCAGCATTTT
.	TRBV7-9	TRBD2	TRBJ2-7	15	CASSLADGRSYEQYF	TGTGCCAGCAGCTTAGCGGACGGGAGGTCTTACGAGCAGTACTTC
few	TRBV2	TRBD1	TRBJ1-6	15	CASSELSGGFSPLHF	TGTGCCAGCAGTGAATTATCAGGGGGCTTTTCACCCCTCCACTTT
.	TRBV28	.	TRBJ1-5	15	CASRNGHYSNQPQHF	TGTGCCAGCAGAAATGGACATTATAGCAATCAGCCCCAGCATTTT
.	TRBV19	TRBD1	TRBJ2-1	17	CASSLGPGTGSNNEQFF	TGTGCCAGTAGCCTTGGACCGGGGACAGGGTCAAACAATGAGCAGTTCTTC
few	TRBV27	TRBD1	TRBJ2-7	14	CASSGTGEGHEQYF	TGTGCCAGCAGTGGGACAGGGGAGGGTCACGAGCAGTACTTC
.	TRBV5-5	.	TRBJ1-2	13	CASSLDLHYGYTF	TGTGCCAGCAGCTTGGATCTCCACTATGGCTACACCTTC
.	TRBV7-9	.	TRBJ2-7	13	CASSPPRLYEQYF	TGTGCCAGCAGCCCCCCCCGACTCTACGAGCAGTACTTC
.	TRBV6-5	TRBD1	TRBJ2-7	14	CASSNGDRTYEQYF	TGTGCCAGCAGTAACGGGGACAGGACGTACGAGCAGTACTTC
.	TRBV5-1	TRBD1	TRBJ1-1	13	CASSKDRADEAFF	TGCGCCAGCAGCAAGGACAGGGCCGATGAAGCTTTCTTT
.	TRBV7-2	TRBD1	TRBJ1-1	15	CASSPWTGGGTEAFF	TGTGCCAGCAGCCCTTGGACAGGGGGCGGCACTGAAGCTTTCTTT
.	TRBV5-6	.	TRBJ2-7	13	CASRWVGADEQYF	TGTGCCAGCAGATGGGTCGGCGCGGACGAGCAGTACTTC
.	TRBV6-5	TRBD1	TRBJ2-5	14	CASRQPGGLETQYF	TGTGCCAGCAGACAACCAGGGGGCCTGGAGACCCAGTACTTC
.	TRBV6-8	TRBD2	TRBJ2-3	17	CASSYDERGGLVDTQYF	TGTGCCAGCAGTTACGACGAGCGGGGGGGCCTAGTAGATACGCAGTATTTT
.	TRBV27	TRBD1	TRBJ1-5	14	CASSLDRGKKPQHF	TGTGCCAGCAGTTTAGACAGGGGGAAAAAGCCCCAGCATTTT
.	TRBV5-4	TRBD1	TRBJ1-2	14	CASSSRTGGGSYTF	TGTGCCAGCAGCTCGCGGACAGGGGGGGGCAGCTACACCTTC
.	TRBV9	.	TRBJ1-2	16	CASSVEGGTGGYGYTF	TGTGCCAGCAGCGTAGAGGGCGGGACCGGGGGTTATGGCTACACCTTC
.	TRBV15	.	TRBJ1-6	15	CATSRDGGANSPLHF	TGTGCCACCAGCAGAGATGGGGGGGCTAATTCACCCCTCCACTTT
.	TRBV27	TRBD2	TRBJ2-7	17	CASSWGGLAGGPYEQYF	TGTGCCAGCAGTTGGGGAGGGCTAGCGGGGGGCCCCTACGAGCAGTACTTC
.	TRBV6-5	.	TRBJ2-7	15	CASKTLTGTTNEQYF	TGTGCCAGCAAGACTTTGACGGGTACCACCAACGAGCAGTACTTC
.	TRBV11-2	TRBD2	TRBJ2-1	15	CASNLAGGLLNEQFF	TGTGCCAGCAACTTAGCGGGAGGGTTACTCAATGAGCAGTTCTTC
.	TRBV6-5	TRBD1	TRBJ2-3	15	CASSYSDRVTDTQYF	TGTGCCAGCAGTTACTCCGACAGGGTCACAGATACGCAGTATTTT
.	TRBV6-2/TRBV6-3	.	TRBJ2-4	16	CASSQNRLLAKNIQYF	TGTGCCAGCAGTCAAAACAGGCTACTAGCCAAAAACATTCAGTACTTC
.	TRBV4-1	TRBD2	TRBJ2-1	17	CASSNIAGGNAYNEQFF	TGCGCCAGCAGCAACATAGCGGGGGGGAACGCCTACAATGAGCAGTTCTTC
.	TRBV28	TRBD1	TRBJ1-4	14	CASRTGTGVEKLFF	TGTGCCAGCAGGACCGGGACAGGGGTTGAAAAACTGTTTTTT
.	TRBV27	TRBD2	TRBJ2-7	14	CASRILAGDYEQYF	TGTGCCAGCAGGATACTAGCGGGGGACTACGAGCAGTACTTC
.	TRBV3-1/TRBV3-2	TRBD1	TRBJ1-1	10	CASSRTGGPF	TGTGCCAGCAGTCGGACAGGGGGACCTTTT
.	TRBV29-1	.	TRBJ2-7	13	CSVELESSYEQYF	TGCAGCGTTGAGTTGGAGAGCTCCTACGAGCAGTACTTC
.	TRBV6-5	TRBD1	TRBJ2-1	13	CASTLTGGGEQFF	TGTGCCAGCACGTTGACAGGGGGAGGAGAGCAGTTCTTC
.	TRBV18	TRBD1	TRBJ2-7	14	CASSPKTGVYEQYF	TGTGCCAGCTCGCCAAAGACAGGGGTCTACGAGCAGTACTTC
.	TRBV28	TRBD1	TRBJ1-4	13	CASASGGGEKLFF	TGTGCCAGCGCTTCAGGGGGCGGTGAAAAACTGTTTTTT
.	TRBV11-2	.	TRBJ1-4	14	CASSFQGGDEKLFF	TGTGCCAGCAGCTTCCAGGGAGGGGATGAAAAACTGTTTTTT
.	TRBV6-6	TRBD1	TRBJ1-1	15	CASSSDRGWDTEAFF	TGTGCCAGCAGTTCGGACAGGGGCTGGGACACTGAAGCTTTCTTT
.	TRBV6-5	TRBD2	TRBJ2-1	14	CASRGDYSYNEQFF	TGTGCCAGCAGAGGGGACTACTCCTACAATGAGCAGTTCTTC
.	TRBV10-3	.	TRBJ2-3	13	CASGGGSGDTQYF	TGTGCCTCAGGGGGCGGGAGCGGAGATACGCAGTATTTT
.	TRBV6-5	.	TRBJ1-1	13	CASSWSLNTEAFF	TGTGCCAGCAGTTGGAGTCTGAACACTGAAGCTTTCTTT